This T cell receptor beta chain came from a study of blood T cell repertoires in COVID-19. The overall study: COVID-19 samples collected from the United States, Italy and Spain covered acute and convalescent phases. T cells, B-cell-depleted T cells, or PBMCs provided the cDNA or gDNA that served as material.

In the original processing: The authors estimated nucleated cell counts from reference gene primer amplification. Some clones are missing from TCRdb's copy, which holds only in-frame ones; the method was immunoSEQ multiplex PCR. The V and J calls and clone size are taken from that table; D and trimming were inferred from the DNA. The repertoire has 150,000 or so clones, approximately 90% of them found once; the top ten carry about 26%. Per the germline V gene, CDR1 is SEHNR and CDR2 is FQNEAQ (reference sequence). CDR3 length: 16 amino acids. V lost 5 bases to trimming and J lost 5 bases, with 22 bases between them.

The source of this sequence is a man aged 60-69 years with acute or convalescent COVID-19. This chain uses TRBV7-9 with TRBJ2-7; D is possibly TRBD2 (6 bases). Sequencing was performed on peripheral blood. CDR3 bases: TGTGCCAGCAGCATAGGACCTAGCGAGGAGTCCCACGAGCAGTACTTC. It translates to CASSIGPSEESHEQYF.